Below, one TCR beta chain is given with its context. Antigen unknown. The data derive from a study of graft-versus-host responses after intestinal transplantation. Study background: Isolated intestinal, liver-intestinal, or multivisceral transplants had been given to the recipients. Study-wide results and caveats: GvH clonotypes were identified within recipient marrow, with a subset emerging first in ileum or blood.

Graft specimens yielded both intraepithelial and lamina propria lymphocytes. The repertoire was sequenced with immunoSEQ multiplex PCR; TCRdb's copy has only in-frame clones and lacks some. Counted here are more than 50,000 clones, around 90% occurring once; the ten biggest clones make up around 1.7%. The CDR3 has 15 amino acids. Germline assignment: CDR1 SNHLY and CDR2 FYNNEI. After removal of 10 bases from V and 3 bases from J, the junction contained 7 bases not matched to a gene. This clonotype originated in a human patient who received an intestinal transplant, so some T cells may come from the graft donor. V and J are TRBV2 and TRBJ2-5, with 14 bases lining up with TRBD2. The source material was ileum tissue, sampled 350 to 400 days after transplant. The CDR3 nucleotides are TGTGCCACCCTCCTGGGACTAGCGGGGGAAGAGACCCAGTACTTC. Amino acid sequence: CATLLGLAGEETQYF. Full variable domain (rest looked up from reference TRBV2 and TRBJ2-5): EPEVTQTPSHQVTQMGQEVILRCVPISNHLYFYWYRQILGQKVEFLVSFYNNEISEKSEIFDDQFSVERPDGSNFTLKIRSTKLEDSAMYFCATLLGLAGEETQYFGPGTRLLVL.